These 14 T cell receptor beta chains were all obtained from the same sample, sequenced in a study of T cells in Graves' hyperthyroidism and ophthalmopathy. Authors of the study amplified TCR beta CDR3 regions from RNA transcripts. TCR CDR3 underwent first-round RT-PCR with the HTBI primer set. MiXCR, run by TCRdb on the multiplex PCR reads, gives a single entry per CDR3 protein. This sample carries approximately 400,000 distinct CDR3 sequences, approximately 15% of them seen once, and the ten largest clones take approximately 11%. The specimen was blood. The receptors here all came from an older woman with Graves' hyperthyroidism.

This clonotype was seen more than once but under ten times. The chain combines TRBV5-1 with TRBJ2-1, with 7 bases lining up with TRBD1. The CDR3 has 14 amino acids. The V gene's germline CDR1 is SGHRS and CDR2 YFSETQ. Losses at the gene ends were 4 bases for V and 4 bases for J; bases not matched to a gene: 5. CDR3 nucleotides: TGCGCCAGCAGCGCGACAGGGCGATACAATGAGCAGTTCTTC. Its translation is CASSATGRYNEQFF.

This chain uses TRBV5-4 with TRBJ2-5; a possible D gene is TRBD1 (5 bases). The CDR3 runs 15 residues. CDR1 is SGHNT, CDR2 YYREEE, per germline (reference sequence). Trimming cost V 0 bases and J 5 bases, with 14 bases left between them. CDR3: CASSLDQGQEETQYF. For the CDR3, the DNA is TGTGCCAGCAGCTTGGATCAGGGTCAGGAGGAGACCCAGTACTTC.

This rearrangement joins TRBV12-3 or TRBV12-4 to TRBJ2-7; TRBD1 or TRBD2 may be the D gene (5 bases each). The CDR3 spans 16 residues. Trimming stripped 6 bases from V and 3 bases from J, with 21 bases between. The CDR3 sequence: CASSPRETQYSYEQYF. The CDR3 DNA reads TGTGCCAGCAGCCCCAGGGAGACTCAATATAGCTACGAGCAGTACTTC.

The chain carries TRBV18 and TRBJ1-3, with a possible D match to TRBD1 (5 bases). Trimming removed 0 bases at V and 4 bases at J, with 10 bases between. Germline V gene lookup returns CDR1 KGHSH and CDR2 LQKENI. The CDR3 is made up of 15 amino acids. CDR3 in DNA: TGTGCCAGCTCACCACCACAGGTCCGAGGAAACACCATATATTTT. It encodes CASSPPQVRGNTIYF.

This clonotype showed up many times. The gene calls are TRBV28 and TRBJ1-5; D ambiguous. CDR3 length: 13 amino acids. V lost 3 bases and J 3 bases, leaving 6 bases between the germline ends. Germline V gene sequence: CDR1 MDHEN, CDR2 SYDVKM. The DNA of the CDR3 is TGTGCCAGCAGTTTTTCAGTCAATCAGCCCCAGCATTTT. This translates into CASSFSVNQPQHF.

This clonotype has a count of ten or more. The chain joins TRBV6-1 to TRBJ1-6; D uncertain. V lost 5 bases and J lost 7, with 12 bases in between. Looked up from germline, CDR1 is MNHNS and CDR2 is SASEGT. The CDR3 covers 14 residues. In nucleotides, the CDR3 is TGTGCCAGCAGTTACGTGGGAAGGAATTCACCCCTCCACTTT. This translates into CASSYVGRNSPLHF.

J is TRBJ1-5 and V is TRBV28, with a weak D call TRBD1 (6 bases). Trimming shortened V by 6 bases and J by 1 base, and 10 bases separated the two germline ends. CDR1 is MDHEN, CDR2 SYDVKM, per germline. The CDR3 totals 14 residues. The CDR3 region has the DNA TGTGCCAGCAGCAAGGGGGGAAGCAATCAGCCCCAGCATTTT. Its protein product is CASSKGGSNQPQHF.

The V gene is TRBV5-6, the J gene TRBJ2-1, with 15 bases lining up with TRBD2. The germline V gene has CDR1 SGHDT and CDR2 YYEEEE. Losses at the gene ends were 2 bases for V and 2 bases for J; bases not matched to a gene: 2. This CDR3 is 17 amino acids long. CDR3 in amino acids: CASSFRTSGRAYNEQFF. CDR3 bases: TGTGCCAGCAGCTTCCGGACTAGCGGGAGGGCCTACAATGAGCAGTTCTTC. The full variable domain, with the rest looked up from reference TRBV5-6 and TRBJ2-1, is DAGVTQSPTHLIKTRGQQVTLRCSPKSGHDTVSWYQQALGQGPQFIFQYYEEEERQRGNFPDRFSGHQFPNYSSELNVNALLLGDSALYLCASSFRTSGRAYNEQFFGPGTRLTVL.

This clonotype came up many times. The V and J genes are TRBV3-1 and TRBJ2-1; possible D gene TRBD2, 5 bases. The CDR3 covers 13 residues. Germline V CDR1 and CDR2: LGHDT, YNNKEL (reference sequence). Trimming removed 4 bases from V and 5 bases from J, with 9 bases in between. CDR3 nucleotide sequence: TGTGCCAGCAGCCCCACTAGGAACAATGAGCAGTTCTTC. Translated, it gives CASSPTRNNEQFF.

This clonotype appeared many times. The chain has TRBV18 and TRBJ1-1; 8 bases are a match to TRBD1. The CDR3 extends over 15 amino acids. V was clipped by 0 bases and J by 5 bases; unmatched bases: 5. Per germline, CDR1 KGHSH and CDR2 LQKENI. The CDR3 nucleotides read TGTGCCAGCTCACCACCGGGACAGGAGCGGACTGAAGCTTTCTTT. Residues: CASSPPGQERTEAFF.

This clonotype turned up a few times. The chain is built from TRBV5-1 and TRBJ1-5, with D unresolved. The V gene's germline CDR1 is SGHRS and CDR2 YFSETQ. V was cut by 0 bases and J by 13 bases, with 23 bases left in between. The CDR3 runs to 16 residues. CDR3 protein: CASSLAFPETSSTQHF. The CDR3 bases are TGCGCCAGCAGCTTGGCGTTTCCGGAGACGTCGAGTACGCAGCATTTT.

Only a few counts were recorded for this clonotype. Relative to the germline gene, one junction end is altered; a read error may explain this. V gene TRBV3-1 combines with J gene TRBJ2-7; 7 bases are a match to TRBD2. The germline V gene has CDR1 LGHDT and CDR2 YNNKEL (reference sequence). There are 14 residues in the CDR3. The CDR3 DNA reads as TGCGCCAGCGGGCCGGGGGGACGCGGCTACGAGCAGTACTTC. Protein sequence: CASGPGGRGYEQYF.

The genes are TRBV12-3 or TRBV12-4 and TRBJ1-1; 8 bases map to TRBD1. This CDR3 comprises 15 residues. J was trimmed by 5 bases and V by 5 bases; bases with no gene match: 10. In DNA form, the CDR3 reads TGTGCCAGCAGTCCCGGGACAGGCGCGGGGACTGAAGCTTTCTTT. This sequence encodes CASSPGTGAGTEAFF.

This clonotype was recorded at least ten times. The chain carries TRBV5-1 and TRBJ2-3; 12 nucleotides match TRBD2. The germline gives CDR1 SGHRS, CDR2 YFSETQ. Trimming at V came to 0 bases and at J to 8 bases, leaving 10 bases not matched to a gene. This CDR3 region has 17 residues. The CDR3 region is CASSLGVTSGSSGTQYF. The CDR3 nucleotides read TGCGCCAGCAGCTTGGGAGTGACTAGCGGGAGTTCTGGTACGCAGTATTTT.